One sample yielded the 27 T cell receptor beta chains listed below, sequenced in a study of CD8+ T cells in alopecia areata. As for treatment: oral pan-JAK inhibitor, 5-10 mg twice daily. Sequencing used cDNA as its template, made by extracting RNA and reverse transcribing it. TCRdb's table, derived via immunoSEQ multiplex PCR, lists solely in-frame clones and lacks some. This table has more than 85,000 clones, roughly two thirds appearing once. The sample in question was CD8+ T cells sorted from blood, obtained at week 4, from a patient treated with tofacitinib. The receptors come from a human donor with alopecia areata.

This chain links TRBV27 with TRBJ1-5, with 7 positions matching TRBD1. CDR3 length: 15 amino acids. The J segment lost 3 bases and the V segment lost 5 bases, leaving 7 bases of the junction unmatched. CDR1 MNHEY and CDR2 SMNVEV come from the germline V gene (reference sequence). The CDR3 reads CASSADRALNQPQHF. In DNA form, the CDR3 reads TGTGCCAGCAGTGCCGACAGGGCTCTCAATCAGCCCCAGCATTTT.

This clone was seen repeatedly, ten times or more. The gene calls are TRBV7-2 and TRBJ2-5; 9 nucleotides match TRBD1. The CDR3 sequence is 15 residues long. V lost 5 bases, J lost 5 bases, and 9 bases stayed unmatched. In germline, CDR1 is SGHTA, CDR2 FQGNSA. For the CDR3, the DNA is TGTGCCAGCAGCCCATGGGACAGGGTCCTGGAGACCCAGTACTTC. This gives the protein CASSPWDRVLETQYF.

The CDR3 sequence is CASSQGTSYGYTF. CDR3 coding DNA: TGTGCCAGCAGCCAAGGGACCAGCTATGGCTACACCTTC. V and J are TRBV9 and TRBJ1-2; weak D call: TRBD1 (5 bases). The CDR3 consists of 13 residues. Germline-derived CDR1 and CDR2 are SGDLS and YYNGEE. Deletions cut 4 bases from V and 4 bases from J, with 11 bases between.

This rearrangement joins TRBV10-3 to TRBJ1-1; a weak D match, TRBD1 (5 bases). The CDR3 has 13 amino acids. V was shortened by 2 bases and J by 3 bases, with 7 bases between the two germline ends. Per the germline V gene, CDR1 is ENHRY and CDR2 is SYGVKD. The CDR3 region has the DNA TGTGCCATCAGTGAGGGGACCCACACTGAAGCTTTCTTT. Protein: CAISEGTHTEAFF.

The chain recombines TRBV15 with TRBJ2-2; D not certain. CDR3 length equals 14 residues. CDR1 LNHNV and CDR2 YYDKDF come from the germline V gene (reference sequence). Trimming removed 4 bases at V and 2 bases at J, with 8 bases between. The CDR3 region has the DNA TGTGCCACCAGCATCTACTATAACACCGGGGAGCTGTTTTTT. Its translation: CATSIYYNTGELFF.

V and J are TRBV11-2 and TRBJ2-7; 14 nucleotides line up with TRBD2. Trimming cost V 5 bases and J 6 bases; bases outside gene matches: 3. Germline-derived CDR1 and CDR2 are SGHAT and FQNNGV. The length of the CDR3 is 14 residues. This CDR3 is CASSGGLAGVEQYF. CDR3 sequence (DNA): TGTGCCAGCAGCGGGGGACTAGCGGGAGTCGAGCAGTACTTC.

CDR3 nucleotide sequence: TGTGCCAGCTCACCACCGGCTAGCGGGGGGTCCAATGAGCAGTTCTTC. It yields the protein CASSPPASGGSNEQFF. The chain joins TRBV18 to TRBJ2-1, with 11 bases identical to TRBD2. Germline CDR1 KGHSH, CDR2 LQKENI. V was pared by 0 bases and J by 6 bases, with 4 bases of the junction left unmatched. The CDR3 contains 16 residues.

This clone came up a few times. Different DNA sequences within this sample yield the same CDR3. The CDR3 is CASSYGGSSYNEQFF. The CDR3 coding sequence is TGTGCCAGCAGTTATGGGGGTAGCTCCTACAATGAGCAGTTCTTC. The rearrangement links TRBV6-5 to TRBJ2-1, with D perhaps given as TRBD1 or TRBD2 (5 bases each). V shed 3 bases and J shed 0 bases, with 9 bases lying between them. In germline, CDR1 is MNHEY, CDR2 SVGAGI. The CDR3 totals 15 residues.

The chain couples TRBV7-9 to TRBJ2-2, with 7 positions matching TRBD1. Unmatched junction bases numbered 1, after V lost 5 bases and J lost 4 bases. Germline lookup yields CDR1 SEHNR and CDR2 FQNEAQ (reference sequence). This CDR3 has 13 residues. CDR3 loop: CASSGTATGELFF. The DNA for the CDR3 is TGTGCCAGCAGCGGGACAGCCACCGGGGAGCTGTTTTTT.

V is TRBV6-5 and J is TRBJ1-1; 10 positions match TRBD1. J lost 8 bases, V lost 5 bases, and 5 bases had no gene match. The CDR3 loop spans 13 amino acids. Germline-derived CDR1 and CDR2 are MNHEY and SVGAGI. The CDR3 loop reads CASSTTGGEEAFF. As DNA, the CDR3 is TGTGCCAGCAGTACGACAGGGGGCGAGGAAGCTTTCTTT.

The chain employs TRBV13 and TRBJ2-7; D gene uncertain. The ends were cut back, 2 bases at V and 7 bases at J, with 9 bases in the middle. Germline V lookup: CDR1 PRHDT, CDR2 FYEKMQ (reference sequence). The CDR3 loop spans 12 amino acids. DNA of the CDR3: TGTGCCAGCAGCTTACACCCTTTGGAGCAGTACTTC. Encoded protein: CASSLHPLEQYF.

This chain connects TRBV27 to TRBJ2-7; D may be TRBD2 (6 bases). In germline, CDR1 is MNHEY, CDR2 SMNVEV (reference sequence). The germline V and J ends were trimmed by 2 bases and 1 base, with 12 bases remaining between them. This CDR3 comprises 15 residues. The CDR3 loop reads CASSLGGTASYEQYF. CDR3 nucleotide sequence: TGTGCCAGCAGTTTAGGGGGGACCGCATCCTACGAGCAGTACTTC.

This clone was observed once. This chain uses TRBV4-1 with TRBJ2-5; 7 bases fit TRBD2. This CDR3 contains 14 residues. Looked up from germline, CDR1 is MGHRA and CDR2 is YSYEKL. V lost 2 bases and J lost 2; bases outside the gene matches: 2. CDR3 in amino acids: CASSQLAAQETQYF. The CDR3 nucleotides are TGCGCCAGCAGCCAACTAGCGGCTCAAGAGACCCAGTACTTC.

This clone was observed a few times. The chain is built from TRBV29-1 and TRBJ2-1; D is unclear. The V and J ends lost 7 bases and 7 bases respectively, with 17 bases between them. The CDR3 totals 13 residues. Germline-derived CDR1 and CDR2 are SQVTM and ANQGSEA. The CDR3, as DNA: TGCAGCGGAACCGGAGCCCTATCAAATGAGCAGTTCTTC. This sequence encodes CSGTGALSNEQFF.

For the CDR3, the DNA is TGTGCCTGGAGTGTAGGGCGGTTCAATCAGCCCCAGCATTTT. Translated, it gives CAWSVGRFNQPQHF. The chain is built from TRBV30 and TRBJ1-5; D uncertain. V was trimmed by 0 bases and J by 3 bases, leaving 9 bases between them. The CDR3 runs 14 residues. Germline-derived CDR1 and CDR2 are GTSNPN and SVGIG (reference sequence).

The rearrangement joins TRBV9 to TRBJ1-5; D call uncertain. The CDR3 has 15 residues. Looked up from germline, CDR1 is SGDLS and CDR2 is YYNGEE. Trimming pared 1 base from V and 5 bases from J, leaving 13 bases between. The CDR3 nucleotides read TGTGCCAGCAGCGTACAAGGACTGGCCGATCAGCCCCAGCATTTT. As protein: CASSVQGLADQPQHF.

This rearrangement joins TRBV4-1 to TRBJ2-7; tentatively, D is TRBD1 or TRBD2 (5 bases each). Trimming removed 6 bases from V and 0 bases from J, with 15 bases in between. The CDR3 is made up of 15 amino acids. Germline V gene lookup returns CDR1 MGHRA and CDR2 YSYEKL. For the CDR3, the DNA is TGCGCCAGCAGTCTCCCCGGGACCAACTCCTACGAGCAGTACTTC. This translates into CASSLPGTNSYEQYF.

This clone was counted many times. The genes are TRBV4-3 and TRBJ2-7; possible D gene TRBD1, 6 bases. Between the trimmed V and J ends, which lost 0 bases and 3 bases, there was a span of 12 bases. The CDR3 is made up of 15 amino acids. Germline V lookup: CDR1 LGHNA, CDR2 YSLEER. CDR3 region: CASSQEVQGIYEQYF. CDR3 bases: TGCGCCAGCAGCCAAGAGGTGCAGGGGATCTACGAGCAGTACTTC.

This clone turned up a few times. The chain carries TRBV5-4 and TRBJ2-1; D gene unclear. Trimming took 0 bases from V and 9 from J, leaving 4 bases between them. CDR1 is SGHNT and CDR2 is YYREEE in the germline V gene (reference sequence). The CDR3 is 11 amino acids. The CDR3 reads CASSLVSEQFF. Written as DNA, the CDR3 is TGTGCCAGCAGCTTGGTATCTGAGCAGTTCTTC.

This clone was counted between two and nine times. The CDR3 nucleotides read TGCGCCAGCAGCCAATCGGGAGGGCTGGACGAGCAGTACTTC. Translation: CASSQSGGLDEQYF. The rearrangement links TRBV4-1 to TRBJ2-7; 8 bases align to TRBD2. This CDR3 has 14 amino acids. V dropped 2 bases and J dropped 5; count of bases not matched to a gene: 5. CDR1 is MGHRA and CDR2 is YSYEKL in the germline V gene.

This clone has a count of ten or more. The gene calls are TRBV4-2 and TRBJ2-3, with 9 bases matching TRBD1. The CDR3 totals 16 residues. The germline V gene encodes CDR1 LGHNA and CDR2 YNFKEQ. V lost 2 bases, J lost 2 bases, and 5 bases stayed unmatched. The CDR3 DNA reads TGTGCCAGCAGCCAAAAGGACAGGGGTGACACAGATACGCAGTATTTT. Its protein product is CASSQKDRGDTDTQYF.

This chain links TRBV30 with TRBJ1-2; 10 nucleotides line up with TRBD1. This CDR3 has 18 amino acids. Germline CDR1 is GTSNPN and CDR2 is SVGIG (reference sequence). V shed 1 base and J 2 bases; nucleotides not matched to a gene: 13. This chain's CDR3 is CAWSDLNDDRGPNYGYTF. CDR3 nucleotide sequence: TGTGCCTGGAGTGATCTCAATGACGACAGGGGGCCAAACTATGGCTACACCTTC.

The V gene is TRBV5-6, the J gene TRBJ2-5; 10 bases agree with TRBD1. The CDR3 is 15 amino acids. The V gene end was trimmed by 4 bases and the J gene end by 1 base; junction bases not matched to a gene: 4. The germline V gene encodes CDR1 SGHDT and CDR2 YYEEEE. This CDR3 is CASSPGQGPQETQYF. CDR3 DNA: TGTGCCAGCAGCCCGGGACAGGGGCCCCAAGAGACCCAGTACTTC. Variable domain in full (rest from reference TRBV5-6 and TRBJ2-5): DAGVTQSPTHLIKTRGQQVTLRCSPKSGHDTVSWYQQALGQGPQFIFQYYEEEERQRGNFPDRFSGHQFPNYSSELNVNALLLGDSALYLCASSPGQGPQETQYFGPGTRLLVL.

The V call is TRBV14, the J call TRBJ2-5; the match to TRBD1 covers 9 bases. Looked up from germline, CDR1 is SGHDN and CDR2 is FVKESK. The CDR3 has 13 amino acids. The ends lost 5 bases at V and 5 bases at J; junction bases unmatched: 3. The CDR3 bases are TGTGCCAGCAGCACAGGGGGCCTCGAGACCCAGTACTTC. It is translated as CASSTGGLETQYF.

V usage is TRBV29-1 and J usage is TRBJ1-2; 8 positions agree with TRBD1. The CDR3 consists of 14 residues. V gave up 2 bases and J gave up 6 bases; unmatched junction bases: 8. Germline assignment: CDR1 SQVTM and CDR2 ANQGSEA. The CDR3: CSVELGQGEDGYTF. The DNA of the CDR3 is TGCAGCGTTGAACTTGGACAGGGCGAAGATGGCTACACCTTC.

The chain joins TRBV5-1 to TRBJ1-1; no clear D. This CDR3 has 13 residues. V lost 6 bases to trimming and J lost 4 bases, with 13 bases between them. Germline V gives CDR1 SGHRS, CDR2 YFSETQ. The CDR3 is CASTLVRGTEAFF. CDR3 DNA: TGCGCCAGCACCCTCGTACGAGGCACTGAAGCTTTCTTT.

This clone came up a few times. In DNA form, the CDR3 reads TGTGCCAGCAGTCCAAGGCGGAGTAATTCACCCCTCCACTTT. Its translation: CASSPRRSNSPLHF. V is TRBV2 and J is TRBJ1-6; D is undetermined. This CDR3 is built from 14 residues. The germline CDR1 and CDR2 sequences are SNHLY and FYNNEI. The germline V and J ends were trimmed by 5 bases and 6 bases, with 11 bases remaining between them. Full variable domain (remainder filled in from reference TRBV2 and TRBJ1-6): EPEVTQTPSHQVTQMGQEVILRCVPISNHLYFYWYRQILGQKVEFLVSFYNNEISEKSEIFDDQFSVERPDGSNFTLKIRSTKLEDSAMYFCASSPRRSNSPLHFGNGTRLTVT.